Below are 24 T cell receptor beta chains sequenced from a single sample in a study of Graves' ophthalmopathy and Graves' hyperthyroidism. RNA transcripts provided the template for amplifying TCR beta CDR3 regions. HTBI-primed first-round RT-PCR preceded second-round multiplex PCR. Using its own MiXCR run on the multiplex PCR reads, TCRdb lists one record per CDR3 protein. In the table there are around 600,000 distinct CDR3 sequences, about 40% of which are singletons. Sequenced material: peripheral blood. The origin of the receptors is an adult man with Graves' ophthalmopathy.

The V gene is TRBV15, the J gene TRBJ2-5; D unclear. Trimming left V 5 bases short and J 9 bases short, with 13 bases between. Germline loops: CDR1 LNHNV, CDR2 YYDKDF (reference sequence). This CDR3 has 12 amino acids. CDR3 sequence (DNA): TGTGCCACCAGCGGCGGTAATCAGCCCCAGTACTTC. Translation gives CATSGGNQPQYF.

This clonotype has ten or more counts. This chain joins TRBV7-9 and TRBJ2-5; possibly TRBD1 for D (5 bases). The CDR3 covers 13 residues. V lost 8 bases to trimming and J lost 7 bases, with 17 bases between them. Germline CDR1 reads SEHNR; CDR2 reads FQNEAQ (reference sequence). The CDR3: CASRAGAVSTQYF. The CDR3 DNA reads as TGTGCCAGCCGAGCTGGGGCTGTTTCGACCCAGTACTTC.

Note on this clonotype: A much larger clonotype is one base distant, so this may be a read error. This sequence joins TRBV7-9 and TRBJ1-1; TRBD1 agrees at 8 bases. With V trimmed by 6 bases and J by 3 bases, 12 bases remained unmatched. From germline, CDR1 is SEHNR and CDR2 FQNEAQ (reference sequence). This CDR3 has 16 residues. CDR3 bases: TGTGCCAGCAGTTCGCCTACCATGACAGGGGACACTGAAGCTTTCTTT. Encoded protein: CASSSPTMTGDTEAFF.

On this clonotype itself: This clone may be a read error of a much larger clone one base away. This chain links TRBV9 with TRBJ2-6, with TRBD1 matching over 7 bases. Per germline, CDR1 SGDLS and CDR2 YYNGEE. J lost 2 bases, V lost 4 bases, and 9 bases had no gene match. The CDR3 totals 17 residues. In DNA form, the CDR3 reads TGTGCCAGCAGCCCAGGACAGGTTAGCCCTGGGGCCAACGTCCTGACTTTC. This sequence encodes CASSPGQVSPGANVLTF.

The rearrangement links TRBV20-1 to TRBJ2-5, with D maybe TRBD2 (6 bases). Looked up from germline, CDR1 is DFQATT and CDR2 is SNEGSKA (reference sequence). Trimming stripped 3 bases from V and 1 base from J, with 15 bases between. This CDR3 is 15 amino acids long. The CDR3 here is CSARRWDLSQETQYF. CDR3 sequence (DNA): TGCAGTGCTAGGCGCTGGGACTTAAGCCAAGAGACCCAGTACTTC.

This clonotype was recorded many times. The chain couples TRBV19 to TRBJ2-5; 10 nucleotides align to TRBD2. V lost 1 base and J lost 2; bases outside the gene matches: 10. The CDR3 is made up of 18 amino acids. From germline, CDR1 is LNHDA and CDR2 SQIVND (reference sequence). Here the CDR3 DNA reads TGTGCCAGTAGTATAGGTCCAGCGGGAGGGCCAAGACAAGAGACCCAGTACTTC. Its translation is CASSIGPAGGPRQETQYF.

This clonotype occurred many times. The chain carries TRBV3-1 and TRBJ1-4; TRBD1 agrees at 8 bases. The CDR3 has 15 residues. V shed 4 bases and J 7 bases; nucleotides not matched to a gene: 8. Per germline, CDR1 LGHDT and CDR2 YNNKEL (reference sequence). The CDR3 spells CASSRGQGEVEKLFF. For the CDR3, the DNA is TGTGCCAGCAGCCGCGGACAGGGAGAGGTTGAAAAACTGTTTTTT.

This clonotype was detected ten times or more. This chain joins TRBV2 and TRBJ1-1, with D tentatively TRBD1 (5 bases). Germline V gives CDR1 SNHLY, CDR2 FYNNEI. This CDR3 spans 14 amino acids. V shed 7 bases and J shed 2 bases, with 14 bases lying between them. CDR3 residues: CASTPLRDNTEAFF. CDR3 bases: TGTGCCAGCACCCCACTCCGGGACAACACTGAAGCTTTCTTT.

The chain couples TRBV27 to TRBJ1-2, with a tentative D call TRBD1 (5 bases). Deletions cut 3 bases from V and 2 bases from J, with 10 bases between. This CDR3 is built from 14 residues. Per the germline V gene, CDR1 is MNHEY and CDR2 is SMNVEV (reference sequence). For the CDR3, the DNA is TGTGCCAGCAGTTTGCAGGGAAAGAACTATGGCTACACCTTC. Amino acid sequence: CASSLQGKNYGYTF.

This clonotype was observed a handful of times. V is TRBV12-3 or TRBV12-4 and J is TRBJ1-4; 11 bases match TRBD1. J lost 3 bases, V lost 1 base, and 4 bases had no gene match. This CDR3 contains 17 residues. The CDR3 DNA is TGTGCCAGCAGTTTAGGGACAGGGGGCTCTTCTAATGAAAAACTGTTTTTT. Translation: CASSLGTGGSSNEKLFF.

This clonotype was found many times. V gene TRBV25-1 combines with J gene TRBJ1-1; no firm D call. CDR1 MGHDK and CDR2 SYGVNS come from the germline V gene. The V gene lost 3 bases and the J gene lost 0 bases, with 8 bases spanning the gap. There are 14 residues in the CDR3. CDR3 region: CASSDDGMNTEAFF. Written as DNA, the CDR3 is TGTGCCAGCAGTGATGACGGCATGAACACTGAAGCTTTCTTT.

This clonotype was counted a single time. This chain uses TRBV29-1 with TRBJ1-3, with 9 positions matching TRBD1. In germline, CDR1 is SQVTM, CDR2 ANQGSEA. V trimming: 8 bases; J trimming: 4 bases; junction bases outside the gene matches: 6. The CDR3 sequence is 13 residues long. In DNA form, the CDR3 reads TGCAGCTTTAACAGGGGGCCGGGAAACACCATATATTTT. Protein sequence: CSFNRGPGNTIYF. Complete variable domain (other parts from reference TRBV29-1 and TRBJ1-3): SAVISQKPSRDICQRGTSLTIQCQVDSQVTMMFWYRQQPGQSLTLIATANQGSEATYESGFVIDKFPISRPNLTFSTLTVSNMSPEDSSIYLCSFNRGPGNTIYFGEGSWLTVV.

This clonotype was detected ten times or more. The V and J genes are TRBV7-6 and TRBJ2-7, with D hard to call. Trimming stripped 3 bases from V and 5 bases from J, with 8 bases between. The germline CDR1 and CDR2 sequences are SGHVS and FNYEAQ. The CDR3 extends over 12 amino acids. The DNA for the CDR3 is TGTGCCAGCAGCTTTCCTGGAGACGAGCAGTACTTC. Protein sequence: CASSFPGDEQYF.

This clonotype was seen repeatedly, ten times or more. V and J are TRBV14 and TRBJ2-5; tentatively, D is TRBD1 (5 bases). Germline CDR1 reads SGHDN; CDR2 reads FVKESK. V was pared by 2 bases and J by 2 bases, with 9 bases between. The CDR3 covers 14 residues. In nucleotides, the CDR3 is TGTGCCAGCAGCCAAAGGGGCTTTCAAGAGACCCAGTACTTC. Amino acid sequence: CASSQRGFQETQYF.

Regarding this clonotype: A read error may account for a junction end that differs from germline. The rearrangement links TRBV2 to TRBJ2-5; TRBD2 is a possible D gene (7 bases). The germline V gene encodes CDR1 SNHLY and CDR2 FYNNEI. This CDR3 comprises 15 residues. The CDR3 coding sequence is TGCGCCAGCAGCCATGGTAGGGGGGGCCTAGAGACCCAGTACTTC. As protein: CASSHGRGGLETQYF.

The table lists this clonotype with many counts. The chain carries TRBV19 and TRBJ2-7; TRBD1 matches 9 bases. Germline CDR1 is LNHDA and CDR2 is SQIVND (reference sequence). V shed 3 bases, J shed 2 bases, and the junction held 5 bases outside the gene matches. The CDR3 has 15 residues. The CDR3 region has the DNA TGTGCCAGTAGTATTGCAGGGACAGGGACCTACGAGCAGTACTTC. This translates into CASSIAGTGTYEQYF. Full variable domain (outside the CDR3, taken from reference TRBV19 and TRBJ2-7): DGGITQSPKYLFRKEGQNVTLSCEQNLNHDAMYWYRQDPGQGLRLIYYSQIVNDFQKGDIAEGYSVSREKKESFPLTVTSAQKNPTAFYLCASSIAGTGTYEQYFGPGTRLTVT.

CDR3 in DNA: TGCAGCGTTGGGGGGTTGGGCACAGATACGCAGTATTTT. Translating gives CSVGGLGTDTQYF. J is TRBJ2-3 and V is TRBV29-1; D assignment may be TRBD1 or TRBD2 (5 bases each). The CDR3 contains 13 residues. V was trimmed by 4 bases and J by 1 base, leaving 9 bases between them. Germline V gene lookup returns CDR1 SQVTM and CDR2 ANQGSEA.

CDR3 coding DNA: TGCGCCAGCAGCCAAGTAATGGGTAGGGTCGCTGAAGCTTTCTTT. Its translation: CASSQVMGRVAEAFF. V and J are TRBV5-1 and TRBJ1-1; D gene uncertain. CDR3 length: 15 residues. Germline V lookup: CDR1 SGHRS, CDR2 YFSETQ. The V end was cut by 4 bases, the J end by 6 bases, with 19 bases between.

This clonotype was detected many times. The V and J genes are TRBV14 and TRBJ1-6; D is uncertain. Germline CDR1 SGHDN, CDR2 FVKESK. The CDR3 runs to 13 residues. Trimming stripped 0 bases from V and 9 bases from J, with 6 bases between. The CDR3 sequence: CASSQDLGSPLHF. As DNA, the CDR3 is TGTGCCAGCAGCCAAGATCTTGGTTCACCCCTCCACTTT.

This clonotype showed up many times. This chain uses TRBV19 with TRBJ2-5; 7 bases agree with TRBD2. The CDR3 has 13 residues. The germline V gene encodes CDR1 LNHDA and CDR2 SQIVND (reference sequence). Germline trimming cut 4 bases from V and 3 bases from J; bases unmatched to any gene: 2. This CDR3 is CASSTGGEETQYF. The CDR3 DNA is TGTGCCAGTAGTACGGGGGGAGAAGAGACCCAGTACTTC. The full variable domain, completed using reference TRBV19 and TRBJ2-5, is DGGITQSPKYLFRKEGQNVTLSCEQNLNHDAMYWYRQDPGQGLRLIYYSQIVNDFQKGDIAEGYSVSREKKESFPLTVTSAQKNPTAFYLCASSTGGEETQYFGPGTRLLVL.

The genes are TRBV12-3 or TRBV12-4 and TRBJ1-1; the D gene is possibly TRBD1 (5 bases). The CDR3 is made up of 15 amino acids. V shed 2 bases and J shed 1 base, with 11 bases lying between them. CDR3 nucleotides: TGTGCCAGCAGTTTAAGGGACGGATCGAACACTGAAGCTTTCTTT. Translated, it gives CASSLRDGSNTEAFF.

This clonotype was detected ten times or more. The chain links TRBV5-1 to TRBJ1-2; D possibly corresponds to TRBD1 (5 bases). Germline CDR1 is SGHRS and CDR2 is YFSETQ. This CDR3 spans 14 amino acids. V was cut by 1 base and J by 5 bases, with 12 bases left in between. The CDR3 region has the DNA TGCGCCAGCAGCTTGAGGCAGGGAACTTATGGCTACACCTTC. This sequence encodes CASSLRQGTYGYTF.

Points on this clonotype: Without the conserved terminal phenylalanine or tryptophan, this CDR3 likely stems from a read error. In DNA, the CDR3 is TGTGCCAGCAGCCCGCTGAACACTGAAGCTTTCTCT. Translated: CASSPLNTEAFS. The gene calls are TRBV7-2 and TRBJ1-1; D uncertain. The germline gives CDR1 SGHTA, CDR2 FQGNSA. The CDR3 length is 12 residues. V gave up 5 bases and J gave up 0 bases, with 4 bases separating them.

The J gene is TRBJ2-5, the V gene TRBV11-1; tentatively, D is TRBD2 (5 bases). Germline CDR1 SGHAT, CDR2 FQDESV (reference sequence). The CDR3 is 15 residues long. Between the trimmed V and J ends, which lost 5 bases and 5 bases, there was a span of 18 bases. Here the CDR3 reads CASSRTAGIGETQYF. The CDR3 nucleotides are TGTGCCAGCAGCCGGACGGCCGGGATTGGTGAGACCCAGTACTTC.